The clone carrying this TCR beta chain has at least ten counts. This record belongs to a study of T-cell reconstitution after alpha-beta-depleted transplantation in children. Library preparation (for TCRbeta) was performed with unique molecular identifiers. TCRdb reprocessed the PCR reads with MiXCR, giving one entry per CDR3 protein. Among roughly 670,000 distinct CDR3 sequences, about 12% were seen once, and the ten largest hold around 0.79%. Germline CDR1 and CDR2: SGHRS and YFSETQ. V lost 7 bases and J lost 7, with 17 bases in between. This CDR3 comprises 14 residues. The J gene is TRBJ2-2, the V gene TRBV5-1; possible D gene TRBD1, 6 bases. Specimen: PBMCs, collected before TCRalphabeta/CD19-depleted stem cell transplant. The clonotype comes from a girl aged 2 to 10 with congenital amegakaryocytic thrombocytopenia, due to receive a stem cell transplant. CDR3 nucleotide sequence: TGCGCCAGCGGAGCCTCACAGGGTCACGGGGAGCTGTTTTTT. The encoded protein is CASGASQGHGELFF.